The 12 T cell receptor beta chains listed next were all sequenced from one sample in a study of blood T cell repertoires in COVID-19 (dated by TCRdb to 2020 to 2022). The library was prepared using the immunoSEQ multiplex PCR assay. In TCRdb, the immuneACCESS table is reduced to in-frame sequences with V and J assigned. These tables do not hold every clone; where another copy was compared, an unresolved V gene accounts for under half, and the others remain unexplained. This sample is represented by around 73,000 clones; 75% to 80% of them were singletons. Under 2.5% of the sample lies in the top ten. The sequenced material came from peripheral blood. The source is a man aged 65 to 79 with COVID-19, enrolled during active disease.

The chain couples TRBV7-9 to TRBJ1-2; D might be TRBD1 (6 bases). The CDR3 covers 13 residues. The germline CDR1 and CDR2 sequences are SEHNR and FQNEAQ (reference sequence). Trimming cost V 0 bases and J 8 bases, with 10 bases left between them. CDR3 residues: CASSLAGAEGYTF. DNA of the CDR3: TGTGCCAGCAGCTTAGCGGGGGCGGAGGGCTACACCTTC.

This clone has a count of ten or more. This chain connects TRBV28 to TRBJ1-2; D possibly corresponds to TRBD1 (5 bases). Germline V lookup: CDR1 MDHEN, CDR2 SYDVKM. CDR3 length: 11 amino acids. Deletions cut 6 bases from V and 7 bases from J, with 9 bases between. CDR3 amino acids: CASRRGFGYTF. CDR3 nucleotide sequence: TGTGCCAGCAGACGGGGGTTTGGCTACACCTTC.

J is TRBJ2-2 and V is TRBV6-2 or TRBV6-3; 8 bases match TRBD1. The CDR3 length is 18 residues. CDR1 and CDR2 (germline): MNHEY, SVGEGT. The J segment lost 3 bases and the V segment lost 2 bases, leaving 11 bases of the junction unmatched. The CDR3 region has the DNA TGTGCCAGCAGTTACCGTGGCCCTTTGACAGGGGACACCGGGGAGCTGTTTTTT. This translates into CASSYRGPLTGDTGELFF.

This chain connects TRBV7-2 to TRBJ2-7; 12 bases are a match to TRBD2. From germline, CDR1 is SGHTA and CDR2 FQGNSA. CDR3 length: 15 residues. J was trimmed by 7 bases and V by 5 bases; bases with no gene match: 9. The CDR3: CASSPQTSGGTEQYF. CDR3 sequence (DNA): TGTGCCAGCAGCCCACAGACTAGCGGGGGAACGGAGCAGTACTTC.

This chain uses TRBV6-1 with TRBJ2-7, with a possible D match to TRBD2 (6 bases). Trimming stripped 2 bases from V and 1 base from J, with 9 bases between. The germline V gene has CDR1 MNHNS and CDR2 SASEGT. The CDR3 extends over 14 amino acids. This CDR3 reads CASSEMGGSYEQYF. The CDR3 bases are TGTGCCAGCAGTGAAATGGGGGGTTCCTACGAGCAGTACTTC.

The V and J genes are TRBV29-1 and TRBJ2-5; a weak D match, TRBD1 (6 bases). V gave up 3 bases and J gave up 2 bases, with 13 bases separating them. Germline V gene lookup returns CDR1 SQVTM and CDR2 ANQGSEA. This CDR3 has 14 residues. The CDR3 nucleotides are TGCAGCGTTGACAAACAGGGACCTCAAGAGACCCAGTACTTC. This encodes CSVDKQGPQETQYF.

CDR3 sequence reads: CASSEADRGIYGYTF. The CDR3 DNA sequence: TGTGCCAGCAGTGAAGCGGACAGGGGGATCTATGGCTACACCTTC. The rearrangement uses TRBV6-1 and TRBJ1-2, with 10 bases fitting TRBD1. There are 15 residues in the CDR3. CDR1 is MNHNS and CDR2 is SASEGT in the germline V gene. The ends lost 0 bases at V and 4 bases at J; junction bases unmatched: 2.

The chain joins TRBV6-2 or TRBV6-3 to TRBJ2-3; 10 bases align to TRBD2. The CDR3 consists of 15 residues. Looked up from germline, CDR1 is MNHEY and CDR2 is SVGEGT. The V gene end was trimmed by 6 bases and the J gene end by 1 base; junction bases not matched to a gene: 4. The CDR3 loop is CASSPLAGGTDTQYF. CDR3 nucleotides: TGTGCCAGCAGCCCTCTAGCGGGAGGCACAGATACGCAGTATTTT.

The rearrangement joins TRBV15 to TRBJ2-1, with D perhaps TRBD1 (5 bases). V lost 0 bases to trimming and J lost 6 bases, with 15 bases between them. Germline CDR1 reads LNHNV; CDR2 reads YYDKDF (reference sequence). This CDR3 contains 16 residues. This chain's CDR3 is CATSRDLPIGANEQFF. For the CDR3, the DNA is TGTGCCACCAGCAGAGATCTGCCCATAGGGGCCAATGAGCAGTTCTTC.

The chain uses TRBV28 and TRBJ1-2; 8 bases are a match to TRBD1. CDR1 is MDHEN and CDR2 is SYDVKM in the germline V gene. Trimming cost V 5 bases and J 10 bases; bases outside gene matches: 12. The CDR3 runs 14 residues. The CDR3 coding sequence is TGTGCCAGCAGTCCCCACGGACAGGGTATATCCTACACCTTC. This gives the protein CASSPHGQGISYTF.

This clone was counted only a few times. The gene calls are TRBV6-5 and TRBJ1-1; D is possibly TRBD1 (5 bases). Trimming took off 11 bases at V and 3 bases at J, with 16 bases between the two ends. This CDR3 comprises 13 residues. Germline lookup yields CDR1 MNHEY and CDR2 SVGAGI. The CDR3: CAGNHGRDTEAFF. CDR3 nucleotide sequence: TGTGCCGGGAATCACGGCAGGGACACTGAAGCTTTCTTT.

In the case of this clone: Mismatch with germline at one junction end may stem from a read error. The chain employs TRBV3-1 (or the pseudogene TRBV3-2) and TRBJ2-1, with a tentative D call TRBD2 (6 bases). The germline CDR1 and CDR2 sequences are LGHDT and YNNKEL (reference sequence). CDR3 length equals 12 residues. CDR3 bases: TGTGCCAGCAGCCGGAGAGGTGGCAGGGAGGTCTTC. Translation: CASSRRGGREVF.